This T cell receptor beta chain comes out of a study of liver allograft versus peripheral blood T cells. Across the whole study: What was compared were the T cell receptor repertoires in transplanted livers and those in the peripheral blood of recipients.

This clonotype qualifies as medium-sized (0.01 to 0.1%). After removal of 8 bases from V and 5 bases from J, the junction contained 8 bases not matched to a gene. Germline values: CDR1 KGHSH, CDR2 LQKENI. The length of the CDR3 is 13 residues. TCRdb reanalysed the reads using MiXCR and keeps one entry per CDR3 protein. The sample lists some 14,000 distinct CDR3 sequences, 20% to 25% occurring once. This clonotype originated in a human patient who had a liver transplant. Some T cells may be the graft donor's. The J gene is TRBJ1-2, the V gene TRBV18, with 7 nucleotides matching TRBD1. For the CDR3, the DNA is TGTGCCAGCAGCCCAGGGGGAGGGTATGGCTACACCTTC. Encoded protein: CASSPGGGYGYTF.